The entry that follows covers one TCR beta chain sequence. Repertoires were generated with immunoSEQ multiplex PCR, while TCRdb's copy carries only in-frame clones and drops some. The profile shows 80,000 or so clones, roughly 85% of them singletons. The data stem from a study of T cell clones after liver transplantation. Study information: Without induction therapy, subjects received standard immunosuppression until 12-24 months post-transplant.

Germline CDR1 reads MDHEN; CDR2 reads SYDVKM. V lost 5 bases and J 3 bases, leaving 11 bases between the germline ends. The CDR3 consists of 14 residues. This clonotype was obtained from a human patient who received a liver transplant. These T cells may partly come from the graft donor. The specimen was CD4+ T cells from blood, collected roughly 3.5 years after liver transplant. This chain joins TRBV28 and TRBJ1-3; TRBD1 might be the D (6 bases). This CDR3 is CASSTYRVGNTIYF. The CDR3 DNA reads TGTGCCAGCAGTACATACAGGGTTGGAAACACCATATATTTT. Looking up the rest from reference TRBV28 and TRBJ1-3 gives the full variable domain: DVKVTQSSRYLVKRTGEKVFLECVQDMDHENMFWYRQDPGLGLRLIYFSYDVKMKEKGDIPEGYSVSREKKERFSLILESASTNQTSMYLCASSTYRVGNTIYFGEGSWLTVV.